Below, 5 T cell receptor beta chains from the same sample are listed, as sequenced in a study of radiotherapy plus CTLA-4 blockade in lung cancer. Produced via immunoSEQ multiplex PCR; TCRdb's table is partial and in-frame only. The sample has roughly 75,000 clones; more than 80% are singletons. The sample in question was peripheral blood, obtained from a patient treated with radiotherapy plus ipilimumab. The origin of the receptors is a human donor with non-small cell lung cancer who had stable disease on radiotherapy plus ipilimumab.

V usage is TRBV5-4 and J usage is TRBJ2-1; D call uncertain. In germline, CDR1 is SGHNT, CDR2 YYREEE (reference sequence). Trimming took off 0 bases at V and 0 bases at J, with 7 bases between the two ends. This CDR3 has 15 amino acids. This CDR3 is CASSLDSFSYNEQFF. In DNA form, the CDR3 reads TGTGCCAGCAGCTTGGACAGCTTCTCCTACAATGAGCAGTTCTTC.

The gene calls are TRBV2 and TRBJ2-1, with D maybe TRBD2 (6 bases). Trimming cost V 6 bases and J 6 bases, with 15 bases left between them. CDR1 and CDR2 (germline): SNHLY, FYNNEI. This CDR3 contains 14 residues. The CDR3 nucleotides are TGTGCCAGCAGGCAACAGTCGGAGGGCAATGAGCAGTTCTTC. Encoded protein: CASRQQSEGNEQFF.

As regards this clone: This sample includes further DNA sequences coding for the same CDR3. The chain links TRBV10-3 to TRBJ1-4, with TRBD1 matching over 8 bases. V shed 6 bases, J shed 0 bases, and the junction held 9 bases outside the gene matches. In germline, CDR1 is ENHRY, CDR2 SYGVKD. CDR3 length: 17 amino acids. The CDR3: CAIRPGQDVATNEKLFF. The CDR3 DNA reads TGTGCCATCAGACCGGGACAGGACGTTGCAACTAATGAAAAACTGTTTTTT.

The chain employs TRBV7-2 and TRBJ1-1; 8 bases are shared with TRBD1. V trimming: 5 bases; J trimming: 2 bases; junction bases outside the gene matches: 7. Germline CDR1 and CDR2: SGHTA and FQGNSA. This CDR3 spans 15 amino acids. The CDR3 nucleotides are TGTGCCAGCAGCCGGACAGGGAAACACAACACTGAAGCTTTCTTT. Its protein product is CASSRTGKHNTEAFF.

V is TRBV30 and J is TRBJ2-2; no clear D. This CDR3 has 15 amino acids. CDR1 and CDR2 from the germline V gene are GTSNPN and SVGIG (reference sequence). With 0 bases removed from V and 4 bases from J, the gap between germline ends came to 12 bases. In nucleotides, the CDR3 is TGTGCCTGGAGTGTAGGACGACCGGGCACCGGGGAGCTGTTTTTT. Translation gives CAWSVGRPGTGELFF.